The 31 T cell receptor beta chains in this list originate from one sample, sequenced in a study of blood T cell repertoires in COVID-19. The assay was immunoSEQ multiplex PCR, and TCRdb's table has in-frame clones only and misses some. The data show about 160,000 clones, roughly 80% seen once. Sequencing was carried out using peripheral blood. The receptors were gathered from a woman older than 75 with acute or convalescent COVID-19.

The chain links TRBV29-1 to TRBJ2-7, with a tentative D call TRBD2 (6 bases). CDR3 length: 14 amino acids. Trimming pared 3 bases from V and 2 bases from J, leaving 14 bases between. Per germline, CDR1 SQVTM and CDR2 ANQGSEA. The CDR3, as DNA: TGCAGCGTTGACGGGGCGGGATCTCCCTACGAGCAGTACTTC. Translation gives CSVDGAGSPYEQYF.

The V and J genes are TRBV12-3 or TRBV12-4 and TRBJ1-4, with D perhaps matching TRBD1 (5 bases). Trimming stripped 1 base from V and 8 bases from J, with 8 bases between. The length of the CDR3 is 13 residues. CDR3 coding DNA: TGTGCCAGCAGTTTAGGATCAGGGGAAAAACTGTTTTTT. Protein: CASSLGSGEKLFF.

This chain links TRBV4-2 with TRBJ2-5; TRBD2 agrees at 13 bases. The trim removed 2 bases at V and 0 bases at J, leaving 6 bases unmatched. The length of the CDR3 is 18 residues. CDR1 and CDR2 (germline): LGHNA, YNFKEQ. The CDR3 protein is CASSQRTSGSQYQETQYF. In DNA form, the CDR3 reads TGTGCCAGCAGCCAAAGGACTAGCGGGAGTCAGTACCAAGAGACCCAGTACTTC.

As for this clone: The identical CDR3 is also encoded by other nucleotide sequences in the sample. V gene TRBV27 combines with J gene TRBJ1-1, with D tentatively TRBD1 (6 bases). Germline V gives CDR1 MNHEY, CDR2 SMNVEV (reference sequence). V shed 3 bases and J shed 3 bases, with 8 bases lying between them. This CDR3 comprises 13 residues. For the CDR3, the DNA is TGTGCCAGCAGTTTGAACAGGGACACTGAAGCTTTCTTT. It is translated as CASSLNRDTEAFF.

The CDR3 DNA reads TGTGCCAGCGGGGGACTAGCGGGAGCAAGTGAGCAGTTCTTC. It encodes CASGGLAGASEQFF. The chain has TRBV27 and TRBJ2-1; 14 positions match TRBD2. The CDR3 is 14 residues long. The germline V gene has CDR1 MNHEY and CDR2 SMNVEV (reference sequence). The trim removed 8 bases at V and 9 bases at J, leaving 6 bases unmatched.

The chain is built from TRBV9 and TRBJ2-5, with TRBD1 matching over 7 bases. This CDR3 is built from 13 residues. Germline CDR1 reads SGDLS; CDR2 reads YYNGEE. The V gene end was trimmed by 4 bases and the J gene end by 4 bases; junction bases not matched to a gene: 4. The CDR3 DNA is TGTGCCAGCAGCCTCCGGACAGGAGAGACCCAGTACTTC. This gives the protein CASSLRTGETQYF.

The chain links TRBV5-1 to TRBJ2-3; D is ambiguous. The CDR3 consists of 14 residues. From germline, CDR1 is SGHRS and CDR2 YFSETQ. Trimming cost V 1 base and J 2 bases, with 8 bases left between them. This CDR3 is CASSLSGSTDTQYF. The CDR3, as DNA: TGCGCCAGCAGCTTGTCAGGCTCCACAGATACGCAGTATTTT.

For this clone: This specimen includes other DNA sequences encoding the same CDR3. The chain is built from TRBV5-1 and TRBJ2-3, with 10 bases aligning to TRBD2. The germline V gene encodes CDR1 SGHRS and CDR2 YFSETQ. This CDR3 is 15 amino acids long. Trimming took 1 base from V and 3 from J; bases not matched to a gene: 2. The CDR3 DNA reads TGCGCCAGCAGCTTGACTAGCGGGACAACAGATACGCAGTATTTT. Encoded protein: CASSLTSGTTDTQYF.

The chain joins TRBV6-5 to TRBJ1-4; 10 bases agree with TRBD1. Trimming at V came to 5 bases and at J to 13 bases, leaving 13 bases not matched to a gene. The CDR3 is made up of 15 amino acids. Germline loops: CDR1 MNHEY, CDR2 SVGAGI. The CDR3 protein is CASSRGWTGGNGLFF. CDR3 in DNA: TGTGCCAGCAGTCGAGGTTGGACAGGGGGTAACGGACTGTTTTTT.

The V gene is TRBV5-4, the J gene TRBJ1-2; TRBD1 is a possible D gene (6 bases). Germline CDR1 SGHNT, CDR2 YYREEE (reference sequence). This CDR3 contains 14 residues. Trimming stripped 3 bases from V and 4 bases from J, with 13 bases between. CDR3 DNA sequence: TGTGCCAGCAGCTCAGACAGGCAATTCTATGGCTACACCTTC. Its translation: CASSSDRQFYGYTF.

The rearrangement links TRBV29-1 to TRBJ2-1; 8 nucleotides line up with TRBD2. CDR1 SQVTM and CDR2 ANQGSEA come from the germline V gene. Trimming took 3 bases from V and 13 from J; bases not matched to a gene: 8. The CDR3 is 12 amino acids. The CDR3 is CSVDRIAGHQFF. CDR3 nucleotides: TGCAGCGTTGATCGTATAGCGGGACACCAGTTCTTC.

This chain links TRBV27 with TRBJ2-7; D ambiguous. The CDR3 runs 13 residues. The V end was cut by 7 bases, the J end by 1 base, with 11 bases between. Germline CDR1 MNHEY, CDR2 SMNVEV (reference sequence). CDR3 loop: CASNRAESYEQYF. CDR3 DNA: TGTGCCAGCAACCGAGCCGAATCCTACGAGCAGTACTTC.

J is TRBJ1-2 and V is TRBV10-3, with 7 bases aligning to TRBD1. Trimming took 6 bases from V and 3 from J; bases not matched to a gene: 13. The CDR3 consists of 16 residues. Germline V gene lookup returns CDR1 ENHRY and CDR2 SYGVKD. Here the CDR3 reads CAISDTQGVEYYGYTF. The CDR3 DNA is TGTGCCATCAGCGACACCCAGGGGGTAGAATACTATGGCTACACCTTC.

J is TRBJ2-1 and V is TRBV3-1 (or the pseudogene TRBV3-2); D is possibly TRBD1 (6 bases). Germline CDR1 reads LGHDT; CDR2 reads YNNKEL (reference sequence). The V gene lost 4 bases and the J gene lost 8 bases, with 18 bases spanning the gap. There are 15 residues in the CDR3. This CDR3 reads CASSPPGHLNYEQFF. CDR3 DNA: TGTGCCAGCAGCCCTCCGGGACACTTAAATTATGAGCAGTTCTTC.

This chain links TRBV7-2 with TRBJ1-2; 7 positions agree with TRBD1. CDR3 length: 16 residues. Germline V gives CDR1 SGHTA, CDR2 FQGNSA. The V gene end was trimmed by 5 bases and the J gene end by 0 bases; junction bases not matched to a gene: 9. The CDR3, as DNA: TGTGCCAGCAGCACTAGCCTCGGGACAGCTAACTATGGCTACACCTTC. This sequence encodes CASSTSLGTANYGYTF.

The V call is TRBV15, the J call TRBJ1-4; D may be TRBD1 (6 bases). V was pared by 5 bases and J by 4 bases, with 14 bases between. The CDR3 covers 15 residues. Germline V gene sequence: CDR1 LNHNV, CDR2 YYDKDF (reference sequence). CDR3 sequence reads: CATSGPGAYNEKLFF. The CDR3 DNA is TGTGCCACCAGCGGCCCAGGGGCGTATAATGAAAAACTGTTTTTT.

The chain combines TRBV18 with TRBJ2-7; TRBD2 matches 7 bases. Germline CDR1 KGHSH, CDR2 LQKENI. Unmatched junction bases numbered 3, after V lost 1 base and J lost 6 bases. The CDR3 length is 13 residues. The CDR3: CASSPLSGGEQYF. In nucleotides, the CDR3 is TGTGCCAGCTCACCACTGTCGGGGGGCGAGCAGTACTTC.

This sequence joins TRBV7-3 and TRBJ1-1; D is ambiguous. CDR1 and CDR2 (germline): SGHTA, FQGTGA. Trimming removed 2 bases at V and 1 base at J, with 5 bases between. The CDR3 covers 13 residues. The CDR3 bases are TGTGCCAGCAGCTTAGAGGAGAACACTGAAGCTTTCTTT. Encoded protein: CASSLEENTEAFF.

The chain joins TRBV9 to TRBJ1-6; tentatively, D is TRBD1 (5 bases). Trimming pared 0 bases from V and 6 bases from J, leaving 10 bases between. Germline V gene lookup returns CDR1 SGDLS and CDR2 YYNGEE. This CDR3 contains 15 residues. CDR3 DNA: TGTGCCAGCAGCGTAGATGCGGGGGTTAATTCACCCCTCCACTTT. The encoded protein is CASSVDAGVNSPLHF.

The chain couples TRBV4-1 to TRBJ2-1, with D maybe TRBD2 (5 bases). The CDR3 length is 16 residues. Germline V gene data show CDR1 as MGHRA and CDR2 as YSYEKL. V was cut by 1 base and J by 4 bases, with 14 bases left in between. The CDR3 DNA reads TGCGCCAGCAGCCAAGGGTTTAGCGACACGTACAATGAGCAGTTCTTC. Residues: CASSQGFSDTYNEQFF.

The CDR3 region has the DNA TGTGCCAGCAGCCAAGCGGGGGAATACGAGCAGTACTTC. It translates to CASSQAGEYEQYF. The chain carries TRBV4-2 and TRBJ2-7; D might be TRBD2 (6 bases). Between the trimmed V and J ends, which lost 1 base and 4 bases, there was a span of 8 bases. CDR3 length: 13 residues. Germline-derived CDR1 and CDR2 are LGHNA and YNFKEQ.

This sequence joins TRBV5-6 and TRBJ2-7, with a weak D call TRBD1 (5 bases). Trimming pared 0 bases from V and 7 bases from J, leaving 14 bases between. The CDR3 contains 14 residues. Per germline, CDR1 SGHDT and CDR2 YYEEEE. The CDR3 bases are TGTGCCAGCAGCTTGGGACAGACCTTAGGGGAGCAGTACTTC. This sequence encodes CASSLGQTLGEQYF.

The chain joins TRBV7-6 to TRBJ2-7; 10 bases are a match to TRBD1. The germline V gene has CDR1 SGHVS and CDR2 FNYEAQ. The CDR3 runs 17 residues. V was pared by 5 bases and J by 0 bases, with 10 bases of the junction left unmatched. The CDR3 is CASSQRLGTGDSYEQYF. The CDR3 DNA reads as TGTGCCAGCAGCCAACGACTAGGGACAGGGGACTCCTACGAGCAGTACTTC.

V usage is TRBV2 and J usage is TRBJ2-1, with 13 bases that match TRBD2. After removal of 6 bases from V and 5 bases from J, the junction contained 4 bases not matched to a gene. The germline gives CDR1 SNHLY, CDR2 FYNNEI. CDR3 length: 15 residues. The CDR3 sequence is CASRGGLAGNNEQFF. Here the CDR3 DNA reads TGTGCCAGCAGGGGGGGACTAGCGGGAAACAATGAGCAGTTCTTC.

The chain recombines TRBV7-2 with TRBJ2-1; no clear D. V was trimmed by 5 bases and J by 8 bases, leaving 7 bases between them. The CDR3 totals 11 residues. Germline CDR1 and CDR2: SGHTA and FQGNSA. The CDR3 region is CASSPQDEQFF. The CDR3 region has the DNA TGTGCCAGCAGCCCTCAGGATGAGCAGTTCTTC.

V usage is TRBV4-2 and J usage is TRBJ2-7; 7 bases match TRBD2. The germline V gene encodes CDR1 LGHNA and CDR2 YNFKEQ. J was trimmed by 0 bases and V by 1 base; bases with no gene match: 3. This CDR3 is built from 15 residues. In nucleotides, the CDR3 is TGTGCCAGCAGCCAAGGGGAGGGGAGCTCCTACGAGCAGTACTTC. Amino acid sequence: CASSQGEGSSYEQYF.

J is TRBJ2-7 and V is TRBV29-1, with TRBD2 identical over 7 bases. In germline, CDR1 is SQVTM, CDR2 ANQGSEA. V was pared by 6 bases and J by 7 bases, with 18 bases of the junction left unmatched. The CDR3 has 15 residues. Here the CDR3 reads CSVLFLGGGGEEQYF. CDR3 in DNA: TGCAGCGTCCTATTCCTGGGGGGGGGAGGGGAAGAGCAGTACTTC.

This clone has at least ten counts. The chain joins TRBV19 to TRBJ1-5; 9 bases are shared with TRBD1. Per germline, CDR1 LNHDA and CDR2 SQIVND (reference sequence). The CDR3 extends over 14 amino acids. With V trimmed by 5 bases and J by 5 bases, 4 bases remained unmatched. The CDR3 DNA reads TGTGCCAGTAGTGTTACAGGGGGCTATCAGCCCCAGCATTTT. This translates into CASSVTGGYQPQHF. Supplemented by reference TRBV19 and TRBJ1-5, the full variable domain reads DGGITQSPKYLFRKEGQNVTLSCEQNLNHDAMYWYRQDPGQGLRLIYYSQIVNDFQKGDIAEGYSVSREKKESFPLTVTSAQKNPTAFYLCASSVTGGYQPQHFGDGTRLSIL.

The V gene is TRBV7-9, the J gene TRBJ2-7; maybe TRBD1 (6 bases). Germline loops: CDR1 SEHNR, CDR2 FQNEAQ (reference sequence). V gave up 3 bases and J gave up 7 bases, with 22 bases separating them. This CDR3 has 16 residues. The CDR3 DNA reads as TGTGCCAGCAGCTTTCCCGGGGACACGTCTAGAGGAGAGCAGTACTTC. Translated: CASSFPGDTSRGEQYF.

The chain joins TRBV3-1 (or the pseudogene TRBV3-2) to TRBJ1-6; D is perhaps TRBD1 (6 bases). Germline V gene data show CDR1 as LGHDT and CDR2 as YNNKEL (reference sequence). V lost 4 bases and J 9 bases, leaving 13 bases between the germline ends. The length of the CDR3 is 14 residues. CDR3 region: CASSRGLGVSPLHF. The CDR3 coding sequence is TGTGCCAGCAGCCGGGGGCTAGGGGTTTCACCCCTCCACTTT.

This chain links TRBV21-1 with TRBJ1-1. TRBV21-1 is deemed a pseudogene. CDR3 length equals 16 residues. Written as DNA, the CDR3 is TGTGCCAGCAGCAAAACCGCGGGTGTTCGGGGGACTGAAGCTTTCTTT. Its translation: CASSKTAGVRGTEAFF.